This T cell receptor beta chain was obtained from a study of blood T cell repertoires in COVID-19. As for the study in general: Material from acute and convalescent COVID-19 was sourced from the United States, Italy and Spain. PBMCs, B-cell-depleted T cells, or T cells provided the cDNA or gDNA that made up the material.

In the authors' methods: Cell counts per sample came from amplifying reference gene primers. Produced via immunoSEQ multiplex PCR; TCRdb's table is partial and in-frame only. V, J and clone size reflect that table, while D and trimming were determined from the DNA. Of just over 90,000 clones in the sample, around four fifths were seen once. Of note for this clone: Germline and junction disagree at one end, which may indicate a read error.

The germline gives CDR1 SGHTA, CDR2 FQGNSA. The CDR3 consists of 16 residues. Input material: peripheral blood. This receptor was identified in a human donor in a cohort sampled during active COVID-19. The chain has TRBV7-2 and TRBJ2-5; 10 bases map to TRBD2. The CDR3 is CASSPSGRAGGEAQYF. In DNA form, the CDR3 reads TGTGCCAGCAGCCCCAGCGGGAGGGCCGGGGGAGAGGCCCAGTACTTC.